This T cell receptor (beta chain) is drawn from a study of molecular identifiers for immune sequencing clone quantification. The CDR3 extends over 11 amino acids. Germline V gene sequence: CDR1 MNHNY, CDR2 SVGAGI (reference sequence). In TCRdb, the PCR reads were re-called with MiXCR into one record per CDR3 protein. The table lists over 300,000 distinct CDR3 sequences, 24% of them singletons. Notes on this clonotype: A much larger clone differs from this one at a single base, so this may be a read error.

The V and J genes are TRBV6-6 and TRBJ2-7; the D gene is possibly TRBD1 (5 bases). Sequenced sample: naive CD8+ T cells from blood, with Jurkat cell RNA spiked in. The sample's subset: FACS-sorted CD8+CD4-CCR7+CD45RA+ naive T cells. The source is a human donor in good health. Some libraries in this study had Jurkat cell RNA spiked in. CDR3 DNA: TGTGCCGGCAGCCACGGACAAGAAGGGTACTTC. Protein product: CAGSHGQEGYF.